Described below is a single T cell receptor (beta chain) sequence and its context. Its specificity is not known. Investigators took RNA and DNA out together from 20-30 mg of unsorted bulk tissue. The data originate from a study of tumor-infiltrating lymphocytes in primary liver carcinoma. Across the whole study: Tumors were stage T1-T3 N0M0, roughly 4 to 10 cm across. Broader study findings: For tumor-adjacent and tumor-blood pairs, overlap was less than that seen for tumor region pairs.

The template, approximately 500 ng total RNA, yielded TCR beta cDNA made with a constant-region primer. For TCR beta, libraries were produced by three nested multiplex PCR rounds using slightly modified ARM-PCR. Forward primers for TRBV1-TRBV30 and a C-beta reverse primer served the first two PCR rounds, at 10 cycles each. TCRdb analysed the multiplex PCR reads with MiXCR anew, one entry per CDR3 protein. The sample shows around 88,000 distinct CDR3 sequences, roughly 70% of them seen only once. Losses at the gene ends were 4 bases for V and 2 bases for J; bases not matched to a gene: 4. CDR3 length: 15 amino acids. The germline gives CDR1 SGHAT, CDR2 FQNNGV.

Source material: tumor-adjacent normal liver tissue. This TCR came from a man aged 35 to 55 with primary liver carcinoma and hepatitis B virus infection. The chain links TRBV11-2 to TRBJ2-1; TRBD2 matches 8 bases. This CDR3 reads CASSYGGGPYNEQFF. CDR3 nucleotides: TGTGCCAGCAGCTACGGGGGGGGGCCCTACAATGAGCAGTTCTTC.